This T cell receptor (beta chain) was profiled in a study of blood T cell repertoires in COVID-19. Study-wide background: COVID-19 samples, acute and convalescent, were from the United States, Italy and Spain. PBMCs, B-cell-depleted T cells, or T cells were the source of the cDNA or gDNA that made up the material.

Original analysis: Amplification of reference gene primers provided the estimated nucleated cell counts. Only in-frame clones appear in the TCRdb table, and some are missing; sequencing was by immunoSEQ multiplex PCR. V and J calls and clone size are those listed in that table; D and trimming were worked out from the DNA. The sample shows roughly 81,000 clones, around 80% of them seen only once. This clone was seen a handful of times. This CDR3 has 13 amino acids. The V end lost 7 bases, the J end lost 1 base, and 8 bases lay between the germline ends. CDR1 MNHGY and CDR2 SVAAGI come from the germline V gene.

The sample comprised peripheral blood. The gene calls are TRBV6-9 and TRBJ1-5; D not resolved. The sequence was collected from a man aged 60-69 years with acute or convalescent COVID-19. CDR3 DNA: TGTGCCAGCAACCCTAGAAGCAATCAGCCCCAGCATTTT. Translated: CASNPRSNQPQHF.